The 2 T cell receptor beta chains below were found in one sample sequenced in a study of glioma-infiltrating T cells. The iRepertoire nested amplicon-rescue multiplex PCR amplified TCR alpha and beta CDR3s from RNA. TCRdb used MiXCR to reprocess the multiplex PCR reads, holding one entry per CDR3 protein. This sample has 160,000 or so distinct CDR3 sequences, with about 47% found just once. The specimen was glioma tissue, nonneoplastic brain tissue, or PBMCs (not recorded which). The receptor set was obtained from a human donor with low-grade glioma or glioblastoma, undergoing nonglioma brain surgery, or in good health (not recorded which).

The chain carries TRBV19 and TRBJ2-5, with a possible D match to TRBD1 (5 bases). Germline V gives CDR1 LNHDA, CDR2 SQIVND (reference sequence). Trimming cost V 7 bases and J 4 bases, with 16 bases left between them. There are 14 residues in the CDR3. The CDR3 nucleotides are TGTGCCAGTAAGGACAAATCATCGGGAGAGACCCAGTACTTC. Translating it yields CASKDKSSGETQYF.

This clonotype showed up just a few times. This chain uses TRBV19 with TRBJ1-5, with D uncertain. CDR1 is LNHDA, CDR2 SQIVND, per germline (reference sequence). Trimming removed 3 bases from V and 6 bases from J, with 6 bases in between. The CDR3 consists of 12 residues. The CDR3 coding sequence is TGTGCCAGTAGTATGTTAAGTCAGCCCCAGCATTTT. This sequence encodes CASSMLSQPQHF. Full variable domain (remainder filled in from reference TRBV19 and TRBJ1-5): DGGITQSPKYLFRKEGQNVTLSCEQNLNHDAMYWYRQDPGQGLRLIYYSQIVNDFQKGDIAEGYSVSREKKESFPLTVTSAQKNPTAFYLCASSMLSQPQHFGDGTRLSIL.